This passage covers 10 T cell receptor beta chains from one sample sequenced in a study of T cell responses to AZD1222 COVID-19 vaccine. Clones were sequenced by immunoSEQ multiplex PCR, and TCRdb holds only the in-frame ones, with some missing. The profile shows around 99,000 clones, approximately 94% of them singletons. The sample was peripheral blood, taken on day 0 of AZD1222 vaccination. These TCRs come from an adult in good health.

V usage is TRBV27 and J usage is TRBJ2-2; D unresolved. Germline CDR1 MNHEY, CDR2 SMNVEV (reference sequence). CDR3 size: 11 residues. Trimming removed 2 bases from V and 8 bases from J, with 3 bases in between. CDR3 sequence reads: CASSLPGELFF. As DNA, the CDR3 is TGTGCCAGCAGTTTACCTGGGGAGCTGTTTTTT.

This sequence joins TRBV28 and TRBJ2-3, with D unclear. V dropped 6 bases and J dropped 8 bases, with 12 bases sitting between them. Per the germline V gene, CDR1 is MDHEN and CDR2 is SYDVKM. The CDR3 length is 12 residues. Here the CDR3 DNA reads TGTGCCAGCAGGTCGAAGTTCGGTACGCAGTATTTT. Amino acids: CASRSKFGTQYF.

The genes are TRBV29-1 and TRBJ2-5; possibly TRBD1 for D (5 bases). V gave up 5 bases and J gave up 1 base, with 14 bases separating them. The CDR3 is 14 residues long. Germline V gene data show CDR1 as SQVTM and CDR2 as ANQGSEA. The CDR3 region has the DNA TGCAGCGTTAGCCTTACAGGTGTCCAAGAGACCCAGTACTTC. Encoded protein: CSVSLTGVQETQYF.

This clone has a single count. The DNA for the CDR3 is TGTGCCAGCAAACAGACAGGGATCGGTCAGCCCCAGCATTTT. It codes for CASKQTGIGQPQHF. The V call is TRBV6-5, the J call TRBJ1-5, with 7 bases matching TRBD1. The trim removed 7 bases at V and 6 bases at J, leaving 9 bases unmatched. CDR1 is MNHEY, CDR2 SVGAGI, per germline. The CDR3 contains 14 residues.

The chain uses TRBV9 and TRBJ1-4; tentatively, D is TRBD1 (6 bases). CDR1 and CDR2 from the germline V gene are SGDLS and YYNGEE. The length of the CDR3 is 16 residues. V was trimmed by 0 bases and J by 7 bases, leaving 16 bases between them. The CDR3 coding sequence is TGTGCCAGCAGCGTAGAGTCAACAGGGTGGAGTGAAAAACTGTTTTTT. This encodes CASSVESTGWSEKLFF.

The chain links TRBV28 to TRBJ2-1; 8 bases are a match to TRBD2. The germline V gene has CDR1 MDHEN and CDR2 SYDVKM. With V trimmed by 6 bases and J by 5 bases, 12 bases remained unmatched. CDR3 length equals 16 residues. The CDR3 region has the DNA TGTGCCAGCAGGTCTGGCGGGAGGCGTATCAACAATGAGCAGTTCTTC. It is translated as CASRSGGRRINNEQFF. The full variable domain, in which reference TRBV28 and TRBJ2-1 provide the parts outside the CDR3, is DVKVTQSSRYLVKRTGEKVFLECVQDMDHENMFWYRQDPGLGLRLIYFSYDVKMKEKGDIPEGYSVSREKKERFSLILESASTNQTSMYLCASRSGGRRINNEQFFGPGTRLTVL.

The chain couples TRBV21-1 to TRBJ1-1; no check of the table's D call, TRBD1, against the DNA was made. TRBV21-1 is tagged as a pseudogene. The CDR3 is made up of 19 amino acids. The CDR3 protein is CASRLGQGSRAGKGVAAFF. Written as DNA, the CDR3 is TGTGCCAGCCGCCTGGGACAGGGGTCCCGGGCTGGTAAAGGGGTAGCGGCTTTCTTT.

As DNA, the CDR3 is TGTGCCAGCAGCCATCTTTTGGCCGACTCTGGAAACACCATATATTTT. It codes for CASSHLLADSGNTIYF. The chain couples TRBV4-2 to TRBJ1-3; D unclear. The CDR3 totals 16 residues. The V gene's germline CDR1 is LGHNA and CDR2 YNFKEQ. V was trimmed by 3 bases and J by 0 bases, leaving 12 bases between them.

CDR3 loop: CASSPPGHNAYEQYF. The CDR3 nucleotides read TGTGCCAGCAGCCCACCGGGACACAACGCCTACGAGCAGTACTTC. The rearrangement joins TRBV6-2 or TRBV6-3 to TRBJ2-7, with a possible D match to TRBD1 (6 bases). The germline CDR1 and CDR2 sequences are MNHEY and SVGEGT. This CDR3 is built from 15 residues. Trimming removed 6 bases from V and 2 bases from J, with 17 bases in between.

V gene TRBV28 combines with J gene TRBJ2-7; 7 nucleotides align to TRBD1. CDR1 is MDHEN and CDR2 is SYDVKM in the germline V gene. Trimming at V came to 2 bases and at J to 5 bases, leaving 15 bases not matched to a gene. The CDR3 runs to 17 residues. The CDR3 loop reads CASSLDAIGRGRDEQYF. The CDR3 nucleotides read TGTGCCAGCAGTTTAGATGCTATAGGTAGGGGGCGGGACGAGCAGTACTTC. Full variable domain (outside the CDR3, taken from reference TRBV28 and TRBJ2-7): DVKVTQSSRYLVKRTGEKVFLECVQDMDHENMFWYRQDPGLGLRLIYFSYDVKMKEKGDIPEGYSVSREKKERFSLILESASTNQTSMYLCASSLDAIGRGRDEQYFGPGTRLTVT.